The clone carrying this TCR beta chain was detected ten times or more. Its antigen is undetermined. This entry comes from a study of regulatory T cells in long-lasting Graves disease. Study findings and constraints: Persistent disease samples used TRBV28, TRBJ1-2 and TRBJ2-5 preferentially.

Sequencing libraries for TCR beta were prepared with iRepertoire HTBI primers and Arm-PCR of CDR3 regions. MiXCR was run by TCRdb on the multiplex PCR reads, yielding one entry per CDR3 protein. This table holds over 650,000 distinct CDR3 sequences, around 30% found once. The time point is: persistent/refractory GD, antithyroid drugs over 5 years with positive TRAb. Generation of the TCR library employed RNA extracted from PBMCs. This CDR3 region has 16 residues. The V and J ends lost 7 bases and 0 bases respectively, with 18 bases between them. This chain joins TRBV12-3 or TRBV12-4 and TRBJ1-2; D is undetermined. The sequenced sample was peripheral blood mononuclear cells (PBMCs), obtained when the disease was refractory, from a patient treated with antithyroid drugs. The sequence derives from a female donor with Graves disease. This CDR3 is CASTQVGASPNYGYTF. The DNA of the CDR3 is TGTGCCAGCACCCAAGTTGGCGCATCCCCTAACTATGGCTACACCTTC.